Each of the 19 T cell receptor beta chains below was sequenced from the same sample in a study of cytomegalovirus exposure and HLA in healthy donors. Primers for the PCR totalled 60 Vbeta and 13 Jbeta. Sequencing used immunoSEQ multiplex PCR; TCRdb keeps in-frame clones, though not all of them. The table includes around 150,000 clones, over 8% detected once. The sample was PBMCs. The receptors were gathered from a male donor in good health and CMV-seronegative.

The chain carries TRBV30 and TRBJ1-3; 7 nucleotides align to TRBD1. Per germline, CDR1 GTSNPN and CDR2 SVGIG (reference sequence). The V gene end was trimmed by 3 bases and the J gene end by 4 bases; junction bases not matched to a gene: 9. The CDR3 runs to 15 residues. CDR3 protein: CAWSTGQGGGNTIYF. The DNA of the CDR3 is TGTGCCTGGAGCACGGGCCAGGGGGGAGGAAACACCATATATTTT.

The V call is TRBV18, the J call TRBJ2-5; 8 positions match TRBD1. Germline V CDR1 and CDR2: KGHSH, LQKENI. V lost 0 bases, J lost 3 bases, and 9 bases stayed unmatched. The CDR3 has 17 amino acids. The CDR3: CASSPPSGLTGEETQYF. CDR3 DNA: TGTGCCAGCTCACCACCGAGCGGCTTGACAGGGGAAGAGACCCAGTACTTC.

The rearrangement links TRBV5-4 to TRBJ2-5, with TRBD2 identical over 9 bases. Germline values: CDR1 SGHNT, CDR2 YYREEE (reference sequence). CDR3 length: 16 residues. Trimming cost V 0 bases and J 4 bases; bases outside gene matches: 7. CDR3 sequence: CASSLGAGGPIETQYF. The CDR3, as DNA: TGTGCCAGCAGCTTGGGGGCGGGAGGGCCGATAGAGACCCAGTACTTC.

The chain links TRBV7-2 to TRBJ2-5; 7 bases fit TRBD1. Germline assignment: CDR1 SGHTA and CDR2 FQGNSA. V gave up 5 bases and J gave up 1 base; unmatched junction bases: 4. This CDR3 is 14 amino acids long. CDR3 sequence: CASSVDRVQETQYF. DNA for the CDR3: TGTGCCAGCAGCGTCGACAGGGTCCAAGAGACCCAGTACTTC.

The CDR3 sequence is CSVEDQEGMSEKLFF. As DNA, the CDR3 is TGCAGCGTTGAAGATCAGGAGGGGATGAGTGAAAAACTGTTTTTT. The rearrangement uses TRBV29-1 and TRBJ1-4; TRBD1 is a possible D gene (5 bases). Trimming removed 0 bases from V and 7 bases from J, with 15 bases in between. The CDR3 is 15 residues long. Germline loops: CDR1 SQVTM, CDR2 ANQGSEA.

This clone occurred a few times. The chain has TRBV4-2 and TRBJ2-1, with 10 bases aligning to TRBD1. CDR1 and CDR2 from the germline V gene are LGHNA and YNFKEQ. The CDR3 spans 17 residues. Trimming cost V 2 bases and J 1 base; bases outside gene matches: 5. The CDR3 nucleotides are TGTGCCAGCAGCCAACAGACAGGGGGCTTATCCTACAATGAGCAGTTCTTC. This gives the protein CASSQQTGGLSYNEQFF.

In DNA, the CDR3 is TGTGCCAGCAGCTTAGGTTCCGGGACTGGCAACACCGGGGAGCTGTTTTTT. Encoded protein: CASSLGSGTGNTGELFF. The chain joins TRBV7-6 to TRBJ2-2; D is perhaps TRBD2 (6 bases). The CDR3 consists of 17 residues. V was pared by 1 base and J by 2 bases, with 14 bases between. From germline, CDR1 is SGHVS and CDR2 FNYEAQ.

Here the CDR3 reads CASSAVPGQGSYGYTF. DNA of the CDR3: TGTGCCAGCAGCGCGGTCCCGGGACAGGGGTCGTACGGCTACACCTTC. V and J are TRBV5-4 and TRBJ1-2, with 10 bases matching TRBD1. The germline V gene has CDR1 SGHNT and CDR2 YYREEE (reference sequence). The V segment lost 4 bases and the J segment 8 bases; nucleotides outside the gene matches: 14. The CDR3 runs to 16 residues.

This clone showed up just a few times. The chain links TRBV28 to TRBJ2-1, with 10 positions matching TRBD2. With V trimmed by 5 bases and J by 4 bases, 5 bases remained unmatched. This CDR3 region has 15 residues. Germline lookup yields CDR1 MDHEN and CDR2 SYDVKM. The CDR3 sequence is CASSTTSGIYNEQFF. CDR3 DNA: TGTGCCAGCAGTACCACTAGCGGGATATACAATGAGCAGTTCTTC.

This clone was detected a few times. The chain joins TRBV27 to TRBJ2-7, with TRBD2 matching 8 bases. The ends lost 5 bases at V and 2 bases at J; junction bases unmatched: 14. This CDR3 contains 17 residues. Germline V gene data show CDR1 as MNHEY and CDR2 as SMNVEV (reference sequence). CDR3 coding DNA: TGTGCCAGCAGTCCCCTCGGACTAGCCCCTAGGGCCTACGAGCAGTACTTC. It is translated as CASSPLGLAPRAYEQYF.

The chain is built from TRBV7-9 and TRBJ1-6; the D gene is possibly TRBD1 (6 bases). CDR1 is SEHNR and CDR2 is FQNEAQ in the germline V gene (reference sequence). V shed 5 bases and J shed 5 bases, with 16 bases lying between them. CDR3 length equals 16 residues. CDR3 bases: TGTGCCAGCAGCCTAATAGGGGGAAATAATAATTCACCCCTCCACTTT. Its protein is CASSLIGGNNNSPLHF.

This clone was seen a few times. This chain connects TRBV7-9 to TRBJ1-4; 9 bases are shared with TRBD1. This CDR3 contains 17 residues. Germline trimming cut 5 bases from V and 3 bases from J; bases unmatched to any gene: 10. The germline V gene has CDR1 SEHNR and CDR2 FQNEAQ (reference sequence). Here the CDR3 reads CASSPGTGNRANEKLFF. The CDR3 nucleotides read TGTGCCAGCAGCCCAGGGACAGGGAATCGAGCTAATGAAAAACTGTTTTTT.

V and J are TRBV6-5 and TRBJ2-7; the D gene is possibly TRBD1 (7 bases). The CDR3 covers 13 residues. The germline V gene has CDR1 MNHEY and CDR2 SVGAGI. The V end lost 10 bases, the J end lost 0 bases, and 13 bases lay between the germline ends. The CDR3 loop reads CATGDSRSYEQYF. The CDR3 nucleotides read TGTGCCACGGGGGACAGTCGCTCCTACGAGCAGTACTTC.

This clone turned up a few times. The chain recombines TRBV5-1 with TRBJ2-2, with 9 bases that match TRBD1. The CDR3 spans 16 residues. The J segment lost 5 bases and the V segment lost 4 bases, leaving 9 bases of the junction unmatched. CDR1 is SGHRS, CDR2 YFSETQ, per germline. Here the CDR3 reads CASSLDRGMRTGELFF. The DNA for the CDR3 is TGCGCCAGCAGCCTCGACAGGGGGATGAGAACCGGGGAGCTGTTTTTT.

This clone was seen a handful of times. V is TRBV7-3 and J is TRBJ2-3; 11 bases align to TRBD2. Losses at the gene ends were 4 bases for V and 4 bases for J; bases not matched to a gene: 1. Germline-derived CDR1 and CDR2 are SGHTA and FQGTGA. The CDR3 spans 14 residues. In DNA form, the CDR3 reads TGTGCCAGCAGCTATAGCGGGAGGGCAGATACGCAGTATTTT. This encodes CASSYSGRADTQYF.

The chain is built from TRBV4-3 and TRBJ1-2; tentatively, D is TRBD1 (5 bases). Trimming removed 2 bases from V and 2 bases from J, with 15 bases in between. The germline V gene has CDR1 LGHNA and CDR2 YSLEER. There are 16 residues in the CDR3. The CDR3 sequence: CASSQRAGPSNYGYTF. CDR3 sequence (DNA): TGCGCCAGCAGCCAAAGAGCGGGGCCCTCGAACTATGGCTACACCTTC.

The V and J genes are TRBV6-6 and TRBJ2-1; 10 bases align to TRBD2. The ends lost 2 bases at V and 12 bases at J; junction bases unmatched: 10. The CDR3 extends over 15 amino acids. Per the germline V gene, CDR1 is MNHNY and CDR2 is SVGAGI (reference sequence). DNA for the CDR3: TGTGCCAGCAGTTACCCCGGGAGCGGGGGGGCCGGGCAGTTCTTC. Translating it yields CASSYPGSGGAGQFF.

This clone was counted between two and nine times. J is TRBJ1-5 and V is TRBV28; 9 bases line up with TRBD1. In germline, CDR1 is MDHEN, CDR2 SYDVKM. This CDR3 is built from 14 residues. After removal of 6 bases from V and 5 bases from J, the junction contained 5 bases not matched to a gene. The CDR3 DNA reads as TGTGCCAGCAGCCCTGGACAGGGGCATCAGCCCCAGCATTTT. Translated: CASSPGQGHQPQHF.

This clone was counted a few times. This chain joins TRBV30 and TRBJ2-5; possibly TRBD1 for D (5 bases). V was shortened by 4 bases and J by 2 bases, with 14 bases between the two germline ends. The V gene's germline CDR1 is GTSNPN and CDR2 SVGIG (reference sequence). There are 14 residues in the CDR3. CDR3 DNA: TGTGCCTGGACGCCGACAGTCGTACAAGAGACCCAGTACTTC. It is translated as CAWTPTVVQETQYF.